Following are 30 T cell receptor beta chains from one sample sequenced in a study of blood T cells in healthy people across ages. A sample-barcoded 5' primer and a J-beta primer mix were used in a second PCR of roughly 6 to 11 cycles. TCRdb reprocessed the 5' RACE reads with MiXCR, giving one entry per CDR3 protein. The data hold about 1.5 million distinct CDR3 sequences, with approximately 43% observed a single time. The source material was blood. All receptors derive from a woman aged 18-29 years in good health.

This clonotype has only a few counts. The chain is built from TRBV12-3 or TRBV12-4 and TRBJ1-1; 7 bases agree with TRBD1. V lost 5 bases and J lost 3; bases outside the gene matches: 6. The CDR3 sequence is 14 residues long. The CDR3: CASSQGGRDTEAFF. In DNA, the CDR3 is TGTGCCAGCAGTCAGGGGGGGCGGGACACTGAAGCTTTCTTT.

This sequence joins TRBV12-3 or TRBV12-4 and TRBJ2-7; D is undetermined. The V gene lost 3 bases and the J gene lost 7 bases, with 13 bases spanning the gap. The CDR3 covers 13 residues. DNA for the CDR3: TGTGCCAGCAGTTTGAGAGGATTCAATGAGCAGTACTTC. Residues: CASSLRGFNEQYF.

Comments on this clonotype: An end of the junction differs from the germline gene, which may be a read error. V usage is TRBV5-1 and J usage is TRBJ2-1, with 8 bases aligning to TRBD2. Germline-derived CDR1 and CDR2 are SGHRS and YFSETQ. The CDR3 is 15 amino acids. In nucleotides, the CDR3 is TGCGCCAGCAGCTTGGATAGCGGGGACTACAATGAGCGGTTCTTC. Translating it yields CASSLDSGDYNERFF.

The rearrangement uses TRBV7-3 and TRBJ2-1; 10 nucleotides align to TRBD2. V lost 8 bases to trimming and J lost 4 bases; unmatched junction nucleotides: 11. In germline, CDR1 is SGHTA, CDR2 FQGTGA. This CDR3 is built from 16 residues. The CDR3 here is CASGQLAGALYNEQFF. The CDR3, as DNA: TGTGCCAGCGGTCAGCTAGCGGGAGCGCTTTACAATGAGCAGTTCTTC.

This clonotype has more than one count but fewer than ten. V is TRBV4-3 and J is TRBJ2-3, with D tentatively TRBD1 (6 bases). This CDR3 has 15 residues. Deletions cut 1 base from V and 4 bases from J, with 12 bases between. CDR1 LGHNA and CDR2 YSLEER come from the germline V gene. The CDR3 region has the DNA TGCGCCAGCAGCCAAGTTCAGGGGCGCCCAGATACGCAGTATTTT. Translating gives CASSQVQGRPDTQYF.

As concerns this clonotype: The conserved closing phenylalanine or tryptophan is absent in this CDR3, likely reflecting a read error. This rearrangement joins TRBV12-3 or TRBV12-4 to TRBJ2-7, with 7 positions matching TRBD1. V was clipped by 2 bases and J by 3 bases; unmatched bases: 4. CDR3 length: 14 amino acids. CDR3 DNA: TGTGCCAGCAGTTTACTACAGGGGAGCTACGAGCAGTACTCC. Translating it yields CASSLLQGSYEQYS.

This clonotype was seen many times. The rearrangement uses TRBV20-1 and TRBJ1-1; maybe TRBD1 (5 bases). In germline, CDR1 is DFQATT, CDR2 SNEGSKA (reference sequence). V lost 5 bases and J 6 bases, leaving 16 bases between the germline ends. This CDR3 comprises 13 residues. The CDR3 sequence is CSAHKGTSSEAFF. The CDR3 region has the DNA TGCAGTGCTCATAAGGGGACCTCTTCTGAAGCTTTCTTT.

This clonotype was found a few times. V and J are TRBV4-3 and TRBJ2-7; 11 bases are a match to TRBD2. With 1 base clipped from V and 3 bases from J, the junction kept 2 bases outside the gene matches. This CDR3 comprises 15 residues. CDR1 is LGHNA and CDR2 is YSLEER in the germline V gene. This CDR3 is CASSQVAGGHYEQYF. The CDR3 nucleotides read TGCGCCAGCAGCCAAGTAGCGGGAGGGCACTACGAGCAGTACTTC.

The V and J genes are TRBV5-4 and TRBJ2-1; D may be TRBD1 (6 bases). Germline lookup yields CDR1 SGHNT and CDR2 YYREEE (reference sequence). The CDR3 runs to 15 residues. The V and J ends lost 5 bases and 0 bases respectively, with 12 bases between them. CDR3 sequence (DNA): TGTGCCAGCAGACTTGACAGGAACTCCTACAATGAGCAGTTCTTC. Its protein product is CASRLDRNSYNEQFF.

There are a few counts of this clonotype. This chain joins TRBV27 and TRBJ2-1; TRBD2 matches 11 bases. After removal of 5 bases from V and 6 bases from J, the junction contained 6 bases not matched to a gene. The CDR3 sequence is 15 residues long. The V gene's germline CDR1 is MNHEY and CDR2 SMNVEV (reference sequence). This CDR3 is CASSPRTSGLNEQFF. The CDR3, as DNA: TGTGCCAGCAGTCCACGGACTAGCGGGCTCAATGAGCAGTTCTTC.

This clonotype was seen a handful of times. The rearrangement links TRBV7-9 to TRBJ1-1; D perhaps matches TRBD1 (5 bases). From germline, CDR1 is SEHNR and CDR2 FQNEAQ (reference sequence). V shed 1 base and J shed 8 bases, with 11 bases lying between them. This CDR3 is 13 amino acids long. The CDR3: CASSLGVGEEAFF. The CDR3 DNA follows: TGTGCCAGCAGCTTAGGGGTGGGGGAAGAAGCTTTCTTT.

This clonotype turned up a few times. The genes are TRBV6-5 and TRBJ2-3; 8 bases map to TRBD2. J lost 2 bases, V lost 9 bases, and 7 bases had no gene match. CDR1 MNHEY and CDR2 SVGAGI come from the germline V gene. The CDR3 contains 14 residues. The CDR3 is CASNQRGNTDTQYF. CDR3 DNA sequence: TGTGCCAGTAATCAGCGGGGGAACACAGATACGCAGTATTTT.

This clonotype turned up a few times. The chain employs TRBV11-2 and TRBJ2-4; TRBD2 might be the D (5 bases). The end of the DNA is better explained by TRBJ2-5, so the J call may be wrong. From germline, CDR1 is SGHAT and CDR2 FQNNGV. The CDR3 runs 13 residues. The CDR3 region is CASSLWRQETQYF. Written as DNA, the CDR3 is TGTGCCAGCAGCTTGTGGAGGCAAGAGACCCAGTACTTC.

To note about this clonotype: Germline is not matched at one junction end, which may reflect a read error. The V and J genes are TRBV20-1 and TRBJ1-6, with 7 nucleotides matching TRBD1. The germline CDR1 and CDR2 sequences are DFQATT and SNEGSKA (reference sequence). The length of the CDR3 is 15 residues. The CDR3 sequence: CSAQGSRQGYFPLQF. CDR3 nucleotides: TGCAGTGCTCAAGGGTCCCGACAGGGTTATTTCCCCCTCCAATTT.

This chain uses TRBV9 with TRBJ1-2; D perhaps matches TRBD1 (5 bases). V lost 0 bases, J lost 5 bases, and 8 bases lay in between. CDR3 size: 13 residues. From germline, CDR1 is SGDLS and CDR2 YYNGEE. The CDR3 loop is CASSVAGPYGYTF. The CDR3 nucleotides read TGTGCCAGCAGCGTAGCAGGGCCTTATGGCTACACCTTC.

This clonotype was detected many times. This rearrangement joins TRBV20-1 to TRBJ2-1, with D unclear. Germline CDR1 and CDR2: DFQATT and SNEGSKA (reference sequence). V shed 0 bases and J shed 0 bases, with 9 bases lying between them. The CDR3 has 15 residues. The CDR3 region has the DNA TGCAGTGCTAGAGATATCGGGTCCTCCTACAATGAGCAGTTCTTC. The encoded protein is CSARDIGSSYNEQFF.

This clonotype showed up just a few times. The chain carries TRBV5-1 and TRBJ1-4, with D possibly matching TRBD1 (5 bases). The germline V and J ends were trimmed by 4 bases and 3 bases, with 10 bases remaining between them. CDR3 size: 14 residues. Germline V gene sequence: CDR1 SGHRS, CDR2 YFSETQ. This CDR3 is CASSRDGSNEKLFF. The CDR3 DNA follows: TGCGCCAGCAGCCGGGACGGATCTAATGAAAAACTGTTTTTT.

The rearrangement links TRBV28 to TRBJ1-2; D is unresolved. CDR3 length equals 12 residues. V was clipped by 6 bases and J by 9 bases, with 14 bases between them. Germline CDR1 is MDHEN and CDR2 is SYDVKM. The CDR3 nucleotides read TGTGCCAGCAGCCCAACGGGTCGGAGCTACACCTTC. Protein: CASSPTGRSYTF.

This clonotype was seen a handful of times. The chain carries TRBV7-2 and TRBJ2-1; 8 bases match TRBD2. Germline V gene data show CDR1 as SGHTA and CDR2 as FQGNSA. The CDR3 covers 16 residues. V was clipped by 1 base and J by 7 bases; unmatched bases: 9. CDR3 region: CASSLVGAGVRNEQFF. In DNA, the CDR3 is TGTGCCAGCAGCTTAGTCGGAGCGGGAGTAAGGAATGAGCAGTTCTTC.

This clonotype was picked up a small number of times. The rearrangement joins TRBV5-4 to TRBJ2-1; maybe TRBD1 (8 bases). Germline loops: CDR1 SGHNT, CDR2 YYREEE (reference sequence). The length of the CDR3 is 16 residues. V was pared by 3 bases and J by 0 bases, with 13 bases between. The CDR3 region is CASSSGGGSSYNEQFF. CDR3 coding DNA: TGTGCCAGCAGCTCAGGGGGCGGGAGCTCCTACAATGAGCAGTTCTTC.

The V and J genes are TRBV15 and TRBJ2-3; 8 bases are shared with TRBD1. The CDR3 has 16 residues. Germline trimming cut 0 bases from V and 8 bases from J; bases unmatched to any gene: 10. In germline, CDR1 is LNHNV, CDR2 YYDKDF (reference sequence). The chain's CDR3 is CATSRDQRTGHATQYF. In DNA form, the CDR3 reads TGTGCCACCAGCAGAGATCAGAGGACAGGGCACGCTACGCAGTATTTT.

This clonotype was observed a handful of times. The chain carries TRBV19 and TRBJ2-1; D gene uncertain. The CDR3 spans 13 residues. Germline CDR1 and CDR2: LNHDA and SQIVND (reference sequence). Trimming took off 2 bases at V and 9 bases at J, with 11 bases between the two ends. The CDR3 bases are TGTGCCAGTAGTATACGCTCGGCCGTTGAGCAGTTCTTC. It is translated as CASSIRSAVEQFF.

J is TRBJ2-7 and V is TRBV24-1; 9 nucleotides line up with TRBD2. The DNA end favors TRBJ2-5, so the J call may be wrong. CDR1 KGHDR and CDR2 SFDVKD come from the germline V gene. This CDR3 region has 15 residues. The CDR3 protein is CATSDPASGKETQYF. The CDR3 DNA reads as TGTGCCACCTCGGACCCCGCTAGCGGGAAAGAGACCCAGTACTTC.

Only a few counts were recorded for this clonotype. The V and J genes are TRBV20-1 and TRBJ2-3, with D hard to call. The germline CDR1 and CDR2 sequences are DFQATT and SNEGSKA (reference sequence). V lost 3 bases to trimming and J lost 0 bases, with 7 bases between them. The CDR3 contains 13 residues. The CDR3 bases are TGCAGTGCTAGCGGTGTTAGCACAGATACGCAGTATTTT. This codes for CSASGVSTDTQYF.

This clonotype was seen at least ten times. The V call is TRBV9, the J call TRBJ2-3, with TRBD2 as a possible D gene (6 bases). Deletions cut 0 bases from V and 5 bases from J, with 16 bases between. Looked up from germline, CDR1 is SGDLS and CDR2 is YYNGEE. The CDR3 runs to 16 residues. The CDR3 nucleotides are TGTGCCAGCAGCGTAGCTACTGGGACTCCAGGAGATACGCAGTATTTT. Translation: CASSVATGTPGDTQYF.

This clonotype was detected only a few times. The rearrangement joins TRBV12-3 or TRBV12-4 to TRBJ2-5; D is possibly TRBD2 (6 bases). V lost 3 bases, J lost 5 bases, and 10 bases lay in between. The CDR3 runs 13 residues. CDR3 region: CASSFRRDETQYF. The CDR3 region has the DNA TGTGCCAGCAGTTTTAGGAGGGATGAGACCCAGTACTTC.

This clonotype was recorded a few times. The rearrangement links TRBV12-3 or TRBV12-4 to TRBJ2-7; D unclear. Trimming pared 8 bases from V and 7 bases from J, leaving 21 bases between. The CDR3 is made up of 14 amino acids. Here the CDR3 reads CASDSQLESNEQYF. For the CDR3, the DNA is TGTGCCAGCGATTCCCAACTGGAATCCAATGAGCAGTACTTC.

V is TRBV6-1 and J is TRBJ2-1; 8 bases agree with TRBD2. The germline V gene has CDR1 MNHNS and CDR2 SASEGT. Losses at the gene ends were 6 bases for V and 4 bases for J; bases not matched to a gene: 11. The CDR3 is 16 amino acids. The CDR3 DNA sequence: TGTGCCAGCAGGGGTATAGCGGGGAGCGGATACAATGAGCAGTTCTTC. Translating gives CASRGIAGSGYNEQFF.

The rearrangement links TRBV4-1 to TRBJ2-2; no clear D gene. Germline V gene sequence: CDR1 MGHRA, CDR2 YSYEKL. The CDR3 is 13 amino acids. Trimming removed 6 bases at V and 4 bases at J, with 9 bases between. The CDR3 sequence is CASRVGFTGELFF. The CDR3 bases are TGCGCCAGCAGGGTTGGATTCACCGGGGAGCTGTTTTTT.

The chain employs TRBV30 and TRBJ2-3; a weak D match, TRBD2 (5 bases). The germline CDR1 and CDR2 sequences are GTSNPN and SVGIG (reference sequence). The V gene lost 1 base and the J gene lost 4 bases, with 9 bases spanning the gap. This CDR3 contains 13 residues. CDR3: CAWSAGEPDTQYF. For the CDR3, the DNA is TGTGCCTGGAGTGCTGGGGAGCCAGATACGCAGTATTTT.